A single sample is the source of the 25 T cell receptor beta chains below, sequenced in a study of blood T cell repertoires in COVID-19. The assay was immunoSEQ multiplex PCR, and TCRdb's table has in-frame clones only and misses some. The repertoire holds about 59,000 clones, with around 70% as singletons. The sample was peripheral blood. Receptors were obtained from a woman between 65 and 79 years old with acute or convalescent COVID-19.

This chain uses TRBV29-1 with TRBJ2-5; D unresolved. Per the germline V gene, CDR1 is SQVTM and CDR2 is ANQGSEA. The CDR3 is made up of 13 amino acids. Deletions cut 4 bases from V and 1 base from J, with 10 bases between. This CDR3 is CSVVSRSQETQYF. The DNA for the CDR3 is TGCAGCGTTGTATCCCGGTCCCAAGAGACCCAGTACTTC.

The rearrangement uses TRBV7-9 and TRBJ1-1; D is perhaps TRBD1 (6 bases). Per germline, CDR1 SEHNR and CDR2 FQNEAQ (reference sequence). Trimming removed 10 bases at V and 3 bases at J, with 18 bases between. This CDR3 is 14 amino acids long. The CDR3 here is CATFPPGEYTEAFF. CDR3 nucleotides: TGTGCCACATTTCCCCCAGGGGAGTACACTGAAGCTTTCTTT. Looking up the rest from reference TRBV7-9 and TRBJ1-1 gives the full variable domain: DTGVSQNPRHKITKRGQNVTFRCDPISEHNRLYWYRQTLGQGPEFLTYFQNEAQLEKSRLLSDRFSAERPKGSFSTLEIQRTEQGDSAMYLCATFPPGEYTEAFFGQGTRLTVV.

The chain carries TRBV5-6 and TRBJ1-5; TRBD1 aligns across 8 bases. Losses at the gene ends were 0 bases for V and 6 bases for J; bases not matched to a gene: 5. CDR1 and CDR2 (germline): SGHDT, YYEEEE. The CDR3 totals 15 residues. The DNA of the CDR3 is TGTGCCAGCAGCTTGGCCAGGGGGCAAGGTCAGCCCCAGCATTTT. It yields the protein CASSLARGQGQPQHF.

This clone has more than one count but fewer than ten. The chain uses TRBV24-1 and TRBJ2-7; D not resolved. The CDR3 has 14 amino acids. The V end lost 3 bases, the J end lost 3 bases, and 11 bases lay between the germline ends. Germline V gene sequence: CDR1 KGHDR, CDR2 SFDVKD. CDR3 in amino acids: CATSDPGRGYEQYF. Written as DNA, the CDR3 is TGTGCCACCAGTGATCCGGGTCGAGGCTACGAGCAGTACTTC.

This clone has only a few counts. CDR3 sequence: CATSGTGTGDGYTF. CDR3 coding DNA: TGTGCCACCAGTGGCACCGGGACAGGGGATGGCTACACCTTC. The chain has TRBV24-1 and TRBJ1-2; 10 bases line up with TRBD1. This CDR3 is 14 amino acids long. The V gene end was trimmed by 5 bases and the J gene end by 6 bases; junction bases not matched to a gene: 5. The germline V gene encodes CDR1 KGHDR and CDR2 SFDVKD.

J is TRBJ1-5 and V is TRBV6-5, with 7 bases fitting TRBD1. The V and J ends lost 1 base and 11 bases, in that order; junction bases with no gene match: 11. The CDR3 contains 15 residues. In germline, CDR1 is MNHEY, CDR2 SVGAGI. CDR3 sequence: CASSYYPGTVESQHF. The CDR3 bases are TGTGCCAGCAGTTACTATCCCGGGACAGTTGAGTCCCAGCATTTT.

V is TRBV6-5 and J is TRBJ2-1; D is ambiguous. Per the germline V gene, CDR1 is MNHEY and CDR2 is SVGAGI. The CDR3 loop spans 14 amino acids. Trimming stripped 2 bases from V and 4 bases from J, with 9 bases between. The CDR3 sequence is CASSYGGAYNEQFF. CDR3 bases: TGTGCCAGCAGTTACGGCGGAGCTTACAATGAGCAGTTCTTC.

This sequence joins TRBV6-5 and TRBJ2-2, with 7 bases lining up with TRBD2. CDR3 length: 14 amino acids. In germline, CDR1 is MNHEY, CDR2 SVGAGI. The V and J ends lost 6 bases and 3 bases, in that order; junction bases with no gene match: 4. The CDR3 DNA reads TGTGCCAGCAGGGCGGGACTATACACCGGGGAGCTGTTTTTT. Translating gives CASRAGLYTGELFF.

The rearrangement links TRBV24-1 to TRBJ2-5; 9 nucleotides match TRBD1. The CDR3 has 18 residues. The ends lost 2 bases at V and 6 bases at J; junction bases unmatched: 15. Germline V gene data show CDR1 as KGHDR and CDR2 as SFDVKD. The CDR3 spells CATSDSSIDRGATKTQYF. For the CDR3, the DNA is TGTGCCACCAGTGATTCATCTATCGACAGGGGGGCAACGAAGACCCAGTACTTC.

V gene TRBV5-1 combines with J gene TRBJ1-1, with TRBD1 as a possible D gene (5 bases). V was clipped by 3 bases and J by 4 bases, with 16 bases between them. The CDR3 loop spans 15 amino acids. Germline values: CDR1 SGHRS, CDR2 YFSETQ. For the CDR3, the DNA is TGCGCCAGCAGCTGGGGGGGGACGGAACCCACTGAAGCTTTCTTT. Residues: CASSWGGTEPTEAFF. Combining the CDR3 with reference TRBV5-1 and TRBJ1-1 gives the whole variable domain KAGVTQTPRYLIKTRGQQVTLSCSPISGHRSVSWYQQTPGQGLQFLFEYFSETQRNKGNFPGRFSGRQFSNSRSEMNVSTLELGDSALYLCASSWGGTEPTEAFFGQGTRLTVV.

This clone was observed a few times. The chain employs TRBV7-2 and TRBJ2-2; TRBD2 matches 10 bases. Trimming at V came to 1 base and at J to 1 base, leaving 6 bases not matched to a gene. Per germline, CDR1 SGHTA and CDR2 FQGNSA. The CDR3 totals 18 residues. The CDR3 DNA follows: TGTGCCAGCAGCTTAGATGGGATAGCGGGGGGGAACACCGGGGAGCTGTTTTTT. This sequence encodes CASSLDGIAGGNTGELFF.

The V call is TRBV6-5, the J call TRBJ2-7; TRBD2 aligns across 8 bases. Unmatched junction bases numbered 4, after V lost 2 bases and J lost 1 base. The CDR3 covers 15 residues. Germline CDR1 reads MNHEY; CDR2 reads SVGAGI. This CDR3 is CASSYRGGGSYEQYV. CDR3 bases: TGTGCCAGCAGTTACCGGGGGGGAGGATCCTACGAGCAGTACGTC.

The gene calls are TRBV3-1 (or the pseudogene TRBV3-2) and TRBJ2-3; perhaps TRBD1 as D (6 bases). The V end was cut by 4 bases, the J end by 7 bases, with 9 bases between. CDR3 size: 12 residues. Germline values: CDR1 LGHDT, CDR2 YNNKEL (reference sequence). This CDR3 reads CASSPQGYTQYF. CDR3 bases: TGTGCCAGCAGCCCACAGGGATATACGCAGTATTTT.

This rearrangement joins TRBV6-6 to TRBJ2-2; 9 bases agree with TRBD2. Unmatched junction bases numbered 7, after V lost 6 bases and J lost 5 bases. Germline V gives CDR1 MNHNY, CDR2 SVGAGI (reference sequence). CDR3 length equals 15 residues. This CDR3 reads CASSPGGGATGELFF. CDR3 nucleotide sequence: TGTGCCAGCAGCCCCGGCGGGGGGGCTACCGGGGAGCTGTTTTTT.

This clone was detected once. V gene TRBV7-9 combines with J gene TRBJ1-1, with 8 bases identical to TRBD1. The ends lost 4 bases at V and 0 bases at J; junction bases unmatched: 7. This CDR3 is built from 16 residues. The V gene's germline CDR1 is SEHNR and CDR2 FQNEAQ (reference sequence). The CDR3 DNA sequence: TGTGCCAGCAGCTCCCGGACAGGGAACATGAACACTGAAGCTTTCTTT. Its protein is CASSSRTGNMNTEAFF.

The chain uses TRBV12-3 or TRBV12-4 and TRBJ1-4; a possible D gene is TRBD1 (6 bases). The CDR3 is 13 amino acids. V lost 7 bases to trimming and J lost 7 bases, with 13 bases between them. The CDR3 nucleotides read TGTGCCAGCAAAGACAGGCCGGGTGAAAAACTGTTTTTT. Protein: CASKDRPGEKLFF.

This clone was observed a handful of times. The genes are TRBV7-9 and TRBJ1-3; unclear D gene. CDR3 length: 11 residues. V was shortened by 2 bases and J by 6 bases, with 2 bases between the two germline ends. Germline V CDR1 and CDR2: SEHNR, FQNEAQ (reference sequence). CDR3 coding DNA: TGTGCCAGCAGCTTACTAAACACCATATATTTT. Its translation: CASSLLNTIYF.

The J gene is TRBJ1-2, the V gene TRBV20-1; D unresolved. Germline V CDR1 and CDR2: DFQATT, SNEGSKA (reference sequence). This CDR3 comprises 13 residues. The V gene lost 3 bases and the J gene lost 1 base, with 9 bases spanning the gap. The CDR3 protein is CSASEADNYGYTF. The CDR3 DNA is TGCAGTGCTAGTGAGGCGGATAACTATGGCTACACCTTC.

This clone has more than one count but fewer than ten. The rearrangement links TRBV5-1 to TRBJ1-2; perhaps TRBD1 as D (6 bases). Germline CDR1 is SGHRS and CDR2 is YFSETQ. The CDR3 has 13 amino acids. V dropped 1 base and J dropped 8 bases, with 12 bases sitting between them. CDR3 nucleotide sequence: TGCGCCAGCAGCTTGTTAGGGGGAAGCGGCTACACCTTC. This sequence encodes CASSLLGGSGYTF.

The J gene is TRBJ2-1, the V gene TRBV6-5; 7 bases are shared with TRBD1. V was pared by 6 bases and J by 7 bases, with 6 bases of the junction left unmatched. The CDR3 has 13 residues. Germline V gene sequence: CDR1 MNHEY, CDR2 SVGAGI. The CDR3 spells CASSSDRANEQFF. The CDR3, as DNA: TGTGCCAGCAGCTCTGACAGGGCGAATGAGCAGTTCTTC.

V and J are TRBV5-1 and TRBJ1-4; D not certain. Germline V gives CDR1 SGHRS, CDR2 YFSETQ. This CDR3 contains 14 residues. V shed 4 bases and J shed 10 bases, with 17 bases lying between them. The CDR3 protein is CASSAGFEAGKLFF. In DNA form, the CDR3 reads TGCGCCAGCAGCGCGGGTTTTGAAGCAGGAAAACTGTTTTTT.

The chain recombines TRBV18 with TRBJ1-1, with TRBD1 as a possible D gene (6 bases). The CDR3 extends over 15 amino acids. Trimming cost V 2 bases and J 3 bases, with 13 bases left between them. CDR1 KGHSH and CDR2 LQKENI come from the germline V gene. CDR3 nucleotides: TGTGCCAGCTCACCAGAACAGGGAGCCCACACTGAAGCTTTCTTT. It yields the protein CASSPEQGAHTEAFF.

CDR3 residues: CASSMGTGGGNEQFF. The CDR3 region has the DNA TGTGCCAGTAGTATGGGGACAGGGGGCGGCAATGAGCAGTTCTTC. The J gene is TRBJ2-1, the V gene TRBV19; 12 bases match TRBD1. The length of the CDR3 is 15 residues. V gave up 3 bases and J gave up 6 bases; unmatched junction bases: 3. CDR1 is LNHDA, CDR2 SQIVND, per germline (reference sequence). Looking up the rest from reference TRBV19 and TRBJ2-1 gives the full variable domain: DGGITQSPKYLFRKEGQNVTLSCEQNLNHDAMYWYRQDPGQGLRLIYYSQIVNDFQKGDIAEGYSVSREKKESFPLTVTSAQKNPTAFYLCASSMGTGGGNEQFFGPGTRLTVL.

J is TRBJ1-2 and V is TRBV29-1; D may be TRBD1 (6 bases). The CDR3 totals 12 residues. Germline V CDR1 and CDR2: SQVTM, ANQGSEA. Trimming cost V 3 bases and J 8 bases, with 13 bases left between them. CDR3 sequence: CSVDVGGQGYTF. CDR3 coding DNA: TGCAGCGTTGATGTGGGGGGGCAGGGCTACACCTTC.

The rearrangement joins TRBV29-1 to TRBJ1-2; perhaps TRBD1 as D (5 bases). Between the trimmed V and J ends, which lost 2 bases and 3 bases, there was a span of 16 bases. This CDR3 has 15 residues. Germline lookup yields CDR1 SQVTM and CDR2 ANQGSEA. CDR3 in DNA: TGCAGCGTTGAAATGGGGGGATTTGATGACTATGGCTACACCTTC. Its protein is CSVEMGGFDDYGYTF.